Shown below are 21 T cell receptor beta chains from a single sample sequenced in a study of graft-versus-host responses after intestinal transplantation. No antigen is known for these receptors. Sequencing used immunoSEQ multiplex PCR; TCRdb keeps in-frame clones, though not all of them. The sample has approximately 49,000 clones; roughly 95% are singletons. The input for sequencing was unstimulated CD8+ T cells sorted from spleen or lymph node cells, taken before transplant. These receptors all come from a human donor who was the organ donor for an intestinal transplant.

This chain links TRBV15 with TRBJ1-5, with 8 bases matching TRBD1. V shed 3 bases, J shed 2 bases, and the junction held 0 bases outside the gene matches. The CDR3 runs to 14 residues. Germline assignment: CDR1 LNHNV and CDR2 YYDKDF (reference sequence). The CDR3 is CATSRGQGNQPQHF. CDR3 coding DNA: TGTGCCACCAGCAGGGGACAGGGCAATCAGCCCCAGCATTTT. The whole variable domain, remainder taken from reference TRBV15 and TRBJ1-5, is DAMVIQNPRYQVTQFGKPVTLSCSQTLNHNVMYWYQQKSSQAPKLLFHYYDKDFNNEADTPDNFQSRRPNTSFCFLDIRSPGLGDTAMYLCATSRGQGNQPQHFGDGTRLSIL.

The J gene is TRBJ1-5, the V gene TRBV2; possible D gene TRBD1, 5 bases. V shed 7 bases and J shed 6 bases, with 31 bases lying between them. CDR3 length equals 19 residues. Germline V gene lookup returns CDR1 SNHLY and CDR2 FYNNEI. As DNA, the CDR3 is TGTGCCAGCACGGGCAGTGGGGAGATTAAAGGGGATTCGGGTCAGCCCCAGCATTTT. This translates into CASTGSGEIKGDSGQPQHF.

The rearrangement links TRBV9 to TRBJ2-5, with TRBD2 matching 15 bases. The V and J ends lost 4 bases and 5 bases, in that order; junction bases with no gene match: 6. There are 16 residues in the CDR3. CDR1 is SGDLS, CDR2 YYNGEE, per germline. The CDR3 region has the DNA TGTGCCAGCAGCTCGGGACTAGCGGGGGGATGGGAGACCCAGTACTTC. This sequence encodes CASSSGLAGGWETQYF.

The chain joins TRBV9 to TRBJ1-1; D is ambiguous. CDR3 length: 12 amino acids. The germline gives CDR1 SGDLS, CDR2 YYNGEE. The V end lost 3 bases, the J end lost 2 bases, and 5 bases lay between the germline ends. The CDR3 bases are TGTGCCAGCAGCGGCTACAACACTGAAGCTTTCTTT. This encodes CASSGYNTEAFF.

CDR3: CAWTPGAQGYTF. In DNA, the CDR3 is TGTGCCTGGACCCCGGGGGCGCAGGGCTACACCTTC. V is TRBV30 and J is TRBJ1-2, with D possibly TRBD1 on 6 matching bases. The CDR3 extends over 12 amino acids. V lost 4 bases to trimming and J lost 8 bases, with 14 bases between them. Germline values: CDR1 GTSNPN, CDR2 SVGIG (reference sequence).

This chain's CDR3 is CASRTDRGSAWNIQYF. In nucleotides, the CDR3 is TGTGCCAGCAGAACAGACAGGGGGTCGGCGTGGAACATTCAGTACTTC. V and J are TRBV28 and TRBJ2-4, with 9 positions matching TRBD1. After removal of 6 bases from V and 7 bases from J, the junction contained 13 bases not matched to a gene. Germline V gives CDR1 MDHEN, CDR2 SYDVKM. The CDR3 is 16 amino acids. Supplemented by reference TRBV28 and TRBJ2-4, the full variable domain reads DVKVTQSSRYLVKRTGEKVFLECVQDMDHENMFWYRQDPGLGLRLIYFSYDVKMKEKGDIPEGYSVSREKKERFSLILESASTNQTSMYLCASRTDRGSAWNIQYFGAGTRLSVL.

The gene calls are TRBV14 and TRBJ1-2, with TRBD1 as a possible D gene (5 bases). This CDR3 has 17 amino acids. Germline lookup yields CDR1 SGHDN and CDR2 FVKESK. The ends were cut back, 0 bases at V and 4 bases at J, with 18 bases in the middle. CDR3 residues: CASSQEWEGPLSYGYTF. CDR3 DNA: TGTGCCAGCAGCCAAGAGTGGGAGGGGCCTTTGTCCTATGGCTACACCTTC.

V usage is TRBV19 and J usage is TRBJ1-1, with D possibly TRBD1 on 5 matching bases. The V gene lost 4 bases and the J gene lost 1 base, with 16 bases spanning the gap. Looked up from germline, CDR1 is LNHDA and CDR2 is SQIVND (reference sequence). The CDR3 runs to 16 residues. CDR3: CASSSRDGSWNTEAFF. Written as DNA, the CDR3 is TGTGCCAGTAGTAGCCGGGACGGAAGCTGGAACACTGAAGCTTTCTTT.

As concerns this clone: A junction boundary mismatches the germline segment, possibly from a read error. CDR3 sequence (DNA): TGCCAGCGGTTCGCTCGAAAGACCTATGGCTACACCTTC. Translated: CQRFARKTYGYTF. J is TRBJ1-2 and V is TRBV5-6; D is unclear. CDR1 and CDR2 from the germline V gene are SGHDT and YYEEEE. This CDR3 is 13 amino acids long.

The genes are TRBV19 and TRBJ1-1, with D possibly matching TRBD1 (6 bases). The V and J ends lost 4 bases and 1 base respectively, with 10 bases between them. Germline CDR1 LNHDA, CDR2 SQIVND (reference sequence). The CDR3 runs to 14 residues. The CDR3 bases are TGTGCCAGTAGTACTGGCAGGGGGAACACTGAAGCTTTCTTT. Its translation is CASSTGRGNTEAFF.

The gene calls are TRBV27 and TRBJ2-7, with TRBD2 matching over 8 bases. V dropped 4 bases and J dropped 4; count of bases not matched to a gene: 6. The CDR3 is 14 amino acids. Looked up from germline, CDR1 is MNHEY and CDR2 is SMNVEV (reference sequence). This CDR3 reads CASSSSSGSYEQYF. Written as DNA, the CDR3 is TGTGCCAGCAGTTCATCTAGCGGGTCGTACGAGCAGTACTTC.

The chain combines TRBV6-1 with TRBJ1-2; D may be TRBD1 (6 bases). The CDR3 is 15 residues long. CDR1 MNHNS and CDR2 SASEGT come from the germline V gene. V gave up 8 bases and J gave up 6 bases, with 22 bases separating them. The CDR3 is CASVRRGEGIDGYTF. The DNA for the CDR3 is TGTGCCAGCGTACGAAGGGGGGAAGGGATCGATGGCTACACCTTC.

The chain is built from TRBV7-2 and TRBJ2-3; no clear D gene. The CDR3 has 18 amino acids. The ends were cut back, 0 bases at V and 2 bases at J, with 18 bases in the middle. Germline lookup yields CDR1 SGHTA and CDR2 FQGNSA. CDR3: CASSLAAGSGWVTDTQYF. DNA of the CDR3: TGTGCCAGCAGCTTAGCGGCAGGCTCGGGCTGGGTCACAGATACGCAGTATTTT.

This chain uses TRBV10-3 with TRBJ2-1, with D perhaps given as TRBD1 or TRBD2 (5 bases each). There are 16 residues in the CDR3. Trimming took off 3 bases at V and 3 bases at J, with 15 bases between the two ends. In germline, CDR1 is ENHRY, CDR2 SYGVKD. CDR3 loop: CAISEGTERFYNEQFF. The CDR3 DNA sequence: TGTGCCATCAGTGAAGGGACCGAACGATTCTACAATGAGCAGTTCTTC.

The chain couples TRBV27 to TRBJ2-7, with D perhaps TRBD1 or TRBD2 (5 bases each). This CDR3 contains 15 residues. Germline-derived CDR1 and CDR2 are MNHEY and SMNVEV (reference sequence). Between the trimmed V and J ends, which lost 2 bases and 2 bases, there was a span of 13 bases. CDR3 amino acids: CASSLQGFGTYEQYF. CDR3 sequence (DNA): TGTGCCAGCAGTTTACAGGGATTCGGGACCTACGAGCAGTACTTC.

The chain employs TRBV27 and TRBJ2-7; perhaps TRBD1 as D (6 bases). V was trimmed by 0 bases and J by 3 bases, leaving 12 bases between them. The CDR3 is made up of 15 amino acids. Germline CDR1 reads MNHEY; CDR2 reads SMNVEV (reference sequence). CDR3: CASSLSAGASYEQYF. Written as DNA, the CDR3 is TGTGCCAGCAGTTTATCGGCAGGGGCCAGCTACGAGCAGTACTTC.

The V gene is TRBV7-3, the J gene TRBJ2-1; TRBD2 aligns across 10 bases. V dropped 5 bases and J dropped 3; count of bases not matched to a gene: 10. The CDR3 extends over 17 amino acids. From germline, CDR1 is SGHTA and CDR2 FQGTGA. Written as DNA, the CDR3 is TGTGCCAGCAGCGGCGCCATAGCGGGGGGAAGCTACAATGAGCAGTTCTTC. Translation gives CASSGAIAGGSYNEQFF.

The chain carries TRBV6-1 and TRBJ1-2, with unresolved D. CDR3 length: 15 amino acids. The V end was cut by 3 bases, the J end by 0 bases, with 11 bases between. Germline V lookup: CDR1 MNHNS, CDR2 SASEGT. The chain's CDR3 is CASSEMGITNYGYTF. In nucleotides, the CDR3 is TGTGCCAGCAGTGAGATGGGGATTACTAACTATGGCTACACCTTC.

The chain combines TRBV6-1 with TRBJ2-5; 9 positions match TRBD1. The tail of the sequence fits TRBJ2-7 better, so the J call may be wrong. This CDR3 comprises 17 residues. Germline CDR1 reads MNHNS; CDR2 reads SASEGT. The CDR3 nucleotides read TGTGCCAGCAACGAAGCGTATGAGGACAGGGGTAGGAACGAGCAGTACTTC. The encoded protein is CASNEAYEDRGRNEQYF.

This CDR3 reads CASRESSGGAYEQFF. The CDR3, as DNA: TGTGCCAGCAGAGAATCTAGCGGGGGGGCCTATGAGCAGTTCTTC. The chain employs TRBV6-4 and TRBJ2-1; 12 bases match TRBD2. Trimming removed 6 bases from V and 8 bases from J; junction bases left unmatched: 8. Germline assignment: CDR1 MRHNA and CDR2 SNTAGT. The CDR3 contains 15 residues.

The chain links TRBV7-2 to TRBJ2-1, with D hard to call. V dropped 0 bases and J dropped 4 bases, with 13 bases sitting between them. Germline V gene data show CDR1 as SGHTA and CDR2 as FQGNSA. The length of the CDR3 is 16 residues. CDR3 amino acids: CASSLAAAYRYNEQFF. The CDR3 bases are TGTGCCAGCAGCTTAGCCGCAGCCTACCGGTACAATGAGCAGTTCTTC.